Following are 4 T cell receptor beta chains from one sample sequenced in a study of cytotoxic CD8 clonotypes in ibrutinib-treated CLL. The data were produced by immunoSEQ multiplex PCR, yet TCRdb's version contains in-frame clones alone and is incomplete. The sample has 250,000 to 350,000 clones, about 72% seen once. The sequences come from PBMCs, collected at disease progression, from a patient treated with ibrutinib. Source of these receptors: a human donor with chronic lymphocytic leukemia.

This clone has only a few counts. The CDR3 DNA sequence: TGTGCCAGCTCACCAGGGGGCTACAATGAGCAGTTCTTC. Its translation is CASSPGGYNEQFF. The V gene is TRBV18, the J gene TRBJ2-1; D may be TRBD1 or TRBD2 (5 bases each). Per germline, CDR1 KGHSH and CDR2 LQKENI. The CDR3 is made up of 13 amino acids. Trimming removed 2 bases from V and 3 bases from J, with 5 bases in between.

CDR3 bases: TGTGCCAGCACCCCGCTCGGTGGGGGGCCCGGCGATACGCAGTATTTT. It is translated as CASTPLGGGPGDTQYF. This chain joins TRBV27 and TRBJ2-3; D may be TRBD1 or TRBD2 (6 bases each). V lost 7 bases and J 6 bases, leaving 23 bases between the germline ends. Germline CDR1 is MNHEY and CDR2 is SMNVEV (reference sequence). There are 16 residues in the CDR3.

This chain links TRBV27 with TRBJ2-5, with a weak D call TRBD2 (6 bases). This CDR3 comprises 14 residues. Trimming took 6 bases from V and 5 from J, leaving 16 bases between them. Germline V gene sequence: CDR1 MNHEY, CDR2 SMNVEV (reference sequence). As DNA, the CDR3 is TGTGCCAGCAGCCGAGCTAGCGTATATGAGACCCAGTACTTC. It translates to CASSRASVYETQYF.

The CDR3, as DNA: TGTGCCAGCAGCTTGTTCATGGGGACCGGCAATCAGCCCCAGCATTTT. This encodes CASSLFMGTGNQPQHF. V usage is TRBV7-8 and J usage is TRBJ1-5, with D possibly matching TRBD1 (5 bases). Germline CDR1 reads SGHVS; CDR2 reads FQNEAQ. The CDR3 is made up of 16 amino acids. Between the trimmed V and J ends, which lost 3 bases and 2 bases, there was a span of 14 bases.